Here is one TCR beta chain with its context. Its antigen is still unknown. The entry originates in a study of T cell responses to AZD1222 COVID-19 vaccine. The CDR3 runs to 15 residues. Germline V gene lookup returns CDR1 SGHTS and CDR2 YDEGEE. The germline V and J ends were trimmed by 2 bases and 0 bases, with 9 bases remaining between them. Assay used: immunoSEQ multiplex PCR; TCRdb lists only in-frame clones, some missing. The table records 140,000 or so clones, roughly 89% of them present only once. Whole-study results and caveats: No repertoire was sampled before or during the peak T cell response, only after it. Receipt of two AZD1222 doses was followed by a rise in Spike-specific TCR breadth and depth.

The sequence derives from an adult who received the AZD1222 COVID-19 vaccine. The material was peripheral blood, obtained 28 days after the second AZD1222 dose. This sequence joins TRBV5-8 and TRBJ2-1; D gene uncertain. Written as DNA, the CDR3 is TGTGCCAGCAGCTTTAACCCCAGCTCCTACAATGAGCAGTTCTTC. It codes for CASSFNPSSYNEQFF.